The 30 T cell receptor beta chains in this list originate from one sample, sequenced in a study of blood T cell repertoires in COVID-19. Only in-frame clones appear in the TCRdb table, and some are missing; sequencing was by immunoSEQ multiplex PCR. The data contain 110,000 to 150,000 clones, 85% to 90% of them singletons. The sample was peripheral blood. Source of these receptors: a man aged 55 to 70 with active or convalescent COVID-19.

The genes are TRBV7-8 and TRBJ1-6; D may be TRBD1 (5 bases). The CDR3 sequence is 15 residues long. Germline values: CDR1 SGHVS, CDR2 FQNEAQ. The germline V and J ends were trimmed by 7 bases and 6 bases, with 16 bases remaining between them. CDR3 nucleotide sequence: TGTGCCAGCACCCCGGGGGGGGTTGGTAATTCACCCCTCCACTTT. Residues: CASTPGGVGNSPLHF.

This clone has just a few counts. V usage is TRBV5-1 and J usage is TRBJ2-1, with TRBD2 matching 11 bases. Germline V CDR1 and CDR2: SGHRS, YFSETQ. The V segment lost 3 bases and the J segment 4 bases; nucleotides outside the gene matches: 6. The length of the CDR3 is 16 residues. DNA for the CDR3: TGCGCCAGCAGCTCCCAGGGACTAGCGGCTTACAATGAGCAGTTCTTC. This translates into CASSSQGLAAYNEQFF.

In this sample, this clone turned up once. This chain uses TRBV9 with TRBJ1-2, with TRBD1 matching 7 bases. The germline CDR1 and CDR2 sequences are SGDLS and YYNGEE. CDR3 length: 15 residues. V shed 0 bases and J 9 bases; nucleotides not matched to a gene: 11. The CDR3 DNA is TGTGCCAGCAGCGTAGCTAAAGGACAGGTTTGGAGCTACACCTTC. Residues: CASSVAKGQVWSYTF.

The V and J genes are TRBV7-3 and TRBJ1-1; D may be TRBD1 (6 bases). The germline gives CDR1 SGHTA, CDR2 FQGTGA. V lost 6 bases and J lost 1, with 15 bases in between. The CDR3 has 15 amino acids. CDR3 nucleotides: TGTGCCAGCAGTCGGACAGCCCTAGCGAACACTGAAGCTTTCTTT. Translating it yields CASSRTALANTEAFF.

This clone was seen only once. The chain recombines TRBV28 with TRBJ1-1; D might be TRBD1 (5 bases). Germline CDR1 MDHEN, CDR2 SYDVKM. The V end was cut by 4 bases, the J end by 1 base, with 13 bases between. The CDR3 has 15 amino acids. The CDR3 coding sequence is TGTGCCAGCAGTTCCCTCATGGACACGAACACTGAAGCTTTCTTT. Amino acid sequence: CASSSLMDTNTEAFF.

The rearrangement links TRBV24-1 to TRBJ1-4, with 9 positions matching TRBD1. Germline values: CDR1 KGHDR, CDR2 SFDVKD. With 5 bases clipped from V and 11 bases from J, the junction kept 5 bases outside the gene matches. The CDR3 sequence is 13 residues long. The CDR3 loop reads CATSAGQGTKLFF. CDR3 bases: TGTGCCACCAGTGCGGGACAGGGTACTAAACTGTTTTTT.

The gene calls are TRBV18 and TRBJ1-1; TRBD1 might be the D (6 bases). Per the germline V gene, CDR1 is KGHSH and CDR2 is LQKENI. This CDR3 region has 15 residues. The V end lost 3 bases, the J end lost 1 base, and 12 bases lay between the germline ends. DNA of the CDR3: TGTGCCAGCTCACCGCAGGGACATGGGAACACTGAAGCTTTCTTT. It translates to CASSPQGHGNTEAFF. Drawing the rest from reference TRBV18 and TRBJ1-1, the complete variable domain is NAGVMQNPRHLVRRRGQEARLRCSPMKGHSHVYWYRQLPEEGLKFMVYLQKENIIDESGMPKERFSAEFPKEGPSILRIQQVVRGDSAAYFCASSPQGHGNTEAFFGQGTRLTVV.

In this sample, this clone turned up once. This chain connects TRBV18 to TRBJ1-5; no reliable D call. Between the trimmed V and J ends, which lost 2 bases and 4 bases, there was a span of 6 bases. Germline V gene data show CDR1 as KGHSH and CDR2 as LQKENI. The CDR3 loop spans 13 amino acids. CDR3 sequence reads: CASSPTGNQPQHF. CDR3 DNA sequence: TGTGCCAGCTCACCAACCGGTAATCAGCCCCAGCATTTT.

This clone appeared a single time. The sample carries other DNA sequences with the same CDR3. The rearrangement joins TRBV7-8 to TRBJ1-2; a possible D gene is TRBD1 (6 bases). CDR3 length: 14 amino acids. Germline CDR1 and CDR2: SGHVS and FQNEAQ. V shed 0 bases and J shed 2 bases, with 7 bases lying between them. CDR3 loop: CASSLATGNYGYTF. Written as DNA, the CDR3 is TGTGCCAGCAGCTTAGCGACAGGAAACTATGGCTACACCTTC.

This clone has only one observation. The gene calls are TRBV3-1 (or the pseudogene TRBV3-2) and TRBJ1-2, with unresolved D. Deletions cut 6 bases from V and 2 bases from J, with 13 bases between. This CDR3 spans 14 amino acids. CDR1 LGHDT and CDR2 YNNKEL come from the germline V gene (reference sequence). As DNA, the CDR3 is TGTGCCAGCAGGGCCCACATTTCCAACTATGGCTACACCTTC. It is translated as CASRAHISNYGYTF.

The chain recombines TRBV15 with TRBJ2-1; a possible D gene is TRBD2 (6 bases). With 3 bases removed from V and 2 bases from J, the gap between germline ends came to 11 bases. Germline loops: CDR1 LNHNV, CDR2 YYDKDF (reference sequence). The CDR3 covers 15 residues. Here the CDR3 reads CATSRISGTYNEQFF. CDR3 sequence (DNA): TGTGCCACCAGCAGGATTAGCGGCACCTACAATGAGCAGTTCTTC.

This clone was observed a handful of times. The genes are TRBV6-5 and TRBJ2-7, with D possibly being TRBD2 (6 bases). In germline, CDR1 is MNHEY, CDR2 SVGAGI. This CDR3 is built from 14 residues. Deletions cut 1 base from V and 1 base from J, with 8 bases between. This CDR3 reads CASSYFSGSYEQYF. In DNA form, the CDR3 reads TGTGCCAGCAGTTACTTCAGCGGGTCCTACGAGCAGTACTTC.

CDR3: CADSVGGTNEKLFF. The CDR3 DNA is TGTGCCGACAGTGTCGGGGGTACTAATGAAAAACTGTTTTTT. The chain combines TRBV7-9 with TRBJ1-4; D perhaps matches TRBD1 (5 bases). CDR1 and CDR2 from the germline V gene are SEHNR and FQNEAQ (reference sequence). This CDR3 is built from 14 residues. V gave up 11 bases and J gave up 2 bases, with 15 bases separating them.

This clone was detected once. V gene TRBV6-5 combines with J gene TRBJ2-3; D possibly corresponds to TRBD1 (5 bases). The length of the CDR3 is 15 residues. The germline CDR1 and CDR2 sequences are MNHEY and SVGAGI. Trimming stripped 4 bases from V and 5 bases from J, with 16 bases between. The CDR3 nucleotides are TGTGCCAGCAGTTCTGTGGGCCCAACAGGAGATACGCAGTATTTT. This gives the protein CASSSVGPTGDTQYF.

In nucleotides, the CDR3 is TGTGCCGCCCGGGGGGGCGGATCTAATGAAAAACTGTTTTTT. It codes for CAARGGGSNEKLFF. The J gene is TRBJ1-4, the V gene TRBV28, with D possibly TRBD1 on 6 matching bases. The V end lost 11 bases, the J end lost 3 bases, and 16 bases lay between the germline ends. The CDR3 is 14 amino acids. Germline V CDR1 and CDR2: MDHEN, SYDVKM.

V usage is TRBV7-9 and J usage is TRBJ1-2, with 8 positions matching TRBD1. Germline V gene data show CDR1 as SEHNR and CDR2 as FQNEAQ (reference sequence). The CDR3 contains 14 residues. The V and J ends lost 5 bases and 5 bases, in that order; junction bases with no gene match: 7. The CDR3 bases are TGTGCCAGCAGCCCCCGGACAGGGATGTATGGCTACACCTTC. Its translation: CASSPRTGMYGYTF.

The rearrangement uses TRBV6-5 and TRBJ1-6, with 7 bases lining up with TRBD1. The CDR3 sequence is 16 residues long. Germline V gives CDR1 MNHEY, CDR2 SVGAGI. The trim removed 0 bases at V and 13 bases at J, leaving 12 bases unmatched. The CDR3 sequence is CASSYSKGTVNIPLHF. CDR3 nucleotide sequence: TGTGCCAGCAGTTACTCTAAAGGGACAGTTAACATCCCCCTCCACTTT.

This clone has a handful of counts. CDR3 nucleotide sequence: TGTGCCAGCAGTTATCAAACAGCACACACCGGGGAGCTGTTTTTT. Protein: CASSYQTAHTGELFF. The chain uses TRBV6-2 or TRBV6-3 and TRBJ2-2; D remains ambiguous. Germline CDR1 is MNHEY and CDR2 is SVGEGT. Trimming pared 3 bases from V and 3 bases from J, leaving 11 bases between. The CDR3 extends over 15 amino acids.

The chain recombines TRBV7-9 with TRBJ1-4; D call uncertain. Deletions cut 5 bases from V and 5 bases from J, with 15 bases between. CDR1 SEHNR and CDR2 FQNEAQ come from the germline V gene (reference sequence). This CDR3 has 15 residues. The CDR3 spells CASSEVRAGNEKLFF. Here the CDR3 DNA reads TGTGCCAGCAGCGAAGTGAGGGCCGGGAATGAAAAACTGTTTTTT.

V and J are TRBV3-1 (or the pseudogene TRBV3-2) and TRBJ2-7; 7 bases map to TRBD1. The CDR3 has 14 amino acids. Looked up from germline, CDR1 is LGHDT and CDR2 is YNNKEL (reference sequence). V dropped 1 base and J dropped 3; count of bases not matched to a gene: 3. CDR3 region: CASSQGTGHYEQYF. The CDR3 bases are TGTGCCAGCAGCCAAGGGACAGGCCACTACGAGCAGTACTTC.

The genes are TRBV23-1 and TRBJ1-4, with 8 bases identical to TRBD1. TRBV23-1 is known as an ORF, though its function is uncertain. This CDR3 region has 17 residues. Trimming took 0 bases from V and 8 from J; bases not matched to a gene: 11. The CDR3 loop reads CASSQSRTGTSWEKLFF. For the CDR3, the DNA is TGCGCCAGCAGTCAATCTAGGACAGGGACGTCCTGGGAAAAACTGTTTTTT.

The chain employs TRBV30 and TRBJ1-2, with a weak D call TRBD1 (6 bases). V lost 8 bases to trimming and J lost 13 bases, with 17 bases between them. The CDR3 has 10 residues. The germline V gene encodes CDR1 GTSNPN and CDR2 SVGIG (reference sequence). The CDR3 sequence: CALRRGFFTF. The CDR3 nucleotides are TGTGCCCTTAGAAGGGGGTTTTTCACCTTC.

V gene TRBV2 combines with J gene TRBJ2-1; 12 bases are shared with TRBD2. The CDR3 totals 15 residues. J was trimmed by 4 bases and V by 10 bases; bases with no gene match: 8. Germline CDR1 and CDR2: SNHLY and FYNNEI. The CDR3 loop is CATRGTSGGYNEQFF. The DNA of the CDR3 is TGTGCCACCCGGGGCACTAGCGGGGGGTACAATGAGCAGTTCTTC. The variable domain in full, completed from reference TRBV2 and TRBJ2-1, reads EPEVTQTPSHQVTQMGQEVILRCVPISNHLYFYWYRQILGQKVEFLVSFYNNEISEKSEIFDDQFSVERPDGSNFTLKIRSTKLEDSAMYFCATRGTSGGYNEQFFGPGTRLTVL.

This chain links TRBV18 with TRBJ1-3; TRBD1 agrees at 9 bases. CDR3 length: 18 amino acids. Germline V lookup: CDR1 KGHSH, CDR2 LQKENI. V lost 3 bases, J lost 4 bases, and 13 bases stayed unmatched. DNA of the CDR3: TGTGCCAGCTCACCCCAACGACTACAGGGGGCGCGAGGAAACACCATATATTTT. Translated: CASSPQRLQGARGNTIYF.

The genes are TRBV2 and TRBJ1-1; D is possibly TRBD1 (6 bases). Trimming shortened V by 7 bases and J by 0 bases, and 15 bases separated the two germline ends. This CDR3 has 15 amino acids. CDR1 and CDR2 from the germline V gene are SNHLY and FYNNEI. The CDR3 DNA is TGTGCCAGCAACACAGGGTCGGGAATGAACACTGAAGCTTTCTTT. The encoded protein is CASNTGSGMNTEAFF.

The gene calls are TRBV6-2 or TRBV6-3 and TRBJ1-2; no firm D call. CDR1 is MNHEY and CDR2 is SVGEGT in the germline V gene. Trimming left V 4 bases short and J 2 bases short, with 8 bases between. The CDR3 length is 13 residues. In DNA, the CDR3 is TGTGCCAGCAGTTCTTGGGAGAACTATGGCTACACCTTC. Its translation is CASSSWENYGYTF.

The J gene is TRBJ1-1, the V gene TRBV7-2, with D perhaps TRBD1 (5 bases). Germline loops: CDR1 SGHTA, CDR2 FQGNSA. The V gene lost 0 bases and the J gene lost 3 bases, with 11 bases spanning the gap. This CDR3 has 15 amino acids. CDR3 protein: CASSLAPGSYTEAFF. The CDR3 DNA follows: TGTGCCAGCAGCTTAGCGCCAGGGTCCTACACTGAAGCTTTCTTT. The full variable domain, in which reference TRBV7-2 and TRBJ1-1 provide the parts outside the CDR3, is GAGVSQSPSNKVTEKGKDVELRCDPISGHTALYWYRQSLGQGLEFLIYFQGNSAPDKSGLPSDRFSAERTGGSVSTLTIQRTQQEDSAVYLCASSLAPGSYTEAFFGQGTRLTVV.

The gene calls are TRBV18 and TRBJ2-6; D is possibly TRBD2 (6 bases). This CDR3 region has 17 residues. Germline V gene data show CDR1 as KGHSH and CDR2 as LQKENI. V lost 4 bases to trimming and J lost 2 bases, with 15 bases between them. The CDR3 coding sequence is TGTGCCAGCTCACTGGTAGGGGCGGGAACTGGGGCCAACGTCCTGACTTTC. It is translated as CASSLVGAGTGANVLTF.

The rearrangement joins TRBV9 to TRBJ1-2; no firm D call. CDR1 and CDR2 (germline): SGDLS, YYNGEE. The V gene lost 0 bases and the J gene lost 3 bases, with 9 bases spanning the gap. This CDR3 comprises 14 residues. In nucleotides, the CDR3 is TGTGCCAGCAGCGTAGACGGGGAGGACTATGGCTACACCTTC. This encodes CASSVDGEDYGYTF.

CDR3 DNA: TGCGCCAGCAGCCTGTCCGGACAGGGTAACACTGAAGCTTTCTTT. Amino acids: CASSLSGQGNTEAFF. The chain is built from TRBV4-3 and TRBJ1-1; 8 nucleotides match TRBD1. CDR1 is LGHNA and CDR2 is YSLEER in the germline V gene. The CDR3 length is 15 residues. The junction had 6 bases not matched to a gene; V was cut back by 4 bases and J by 2 bases.